Following are 13 T cell receptor beta chains from one sample sequenced in a study of blood T cell repertoires in COVID-19. The assay was immunoSEQ multiplex PCR, and TCRdb's table has in-frame clones only and misses some. The sample has about 130,000 clones, around 82% seen once; the top ten hold approximately 17%. The specimen sequenced was peripheral blood. The receptors originated from a man younger than 40 with COVID-19, enrolled during active disease.

The chain recombines TRBV11-3 with TRBJ2-7, with 9 positions matching TRBD1. Germline V gene lookup returns CDR1 SGHNT and CDR2 YENEEA. Trimming at V came to 5 bases and at J to 0 bases, leaving 11 bases not matched to a gene. This CDR3 spans 17 amino acids. CDR3 sequence (DNA): TGTGCCAGCAGCCCCCGGGACAGGGCCTACTTCTCCTACGAGCAGTACTTC. Translation gives CASSPRDRAYFSYEQYF. The complete variable domain, with remaining parts taken from reference TRBV11-3 and TRBJ2-7, reads EAGVVQSPRYKIIEKKQPVAFWCNPISGHNTLYWYLQNLGQGPELLIRYENEEAVDDSQLPKDRFSAERLKGVDSTLKIQPAELGDSAVYLCASSPRDRAYFSYEQYFGPGTRLTVT.

This chain links TRBV19 with TRBJ1-2, with D perhaps matching TRBD1 (5 bases). The CDR3 totals 13 residues. V lost 5 bases, J lost 4 bases, and 11 bases lay in between. CDR1 and CDR2 (germline): LNHDA, SQIVND (reference sequence). CDR3 DNA: TGTGCCAGTAGTCCGACAGACCGCTATGGCTACACCTTC. Its translation is CASSPTDRYGYTF.

The V and J genes are TRBV9 and TRBJ2-1; D is perhaps TRBD1 (5 bases). CDR3 length equals 16 residues. The V and J ends lost 4 bases and 5 bases respectively, with 19 bases between them. Germline V CDR1 and CDR2: SGDLS, YYNGEE. The CDR3, as DNA: TGTGCCAGCAGCTCGAGAGAGGCCAGGGTACACAATGAGCAGTTCTTC. Translation: CASSSREARVHNEQFF. The full variable domain, in which reference TRBV9 and TRBJ2-1 provide the parts outside the CDR3, is DSGVTQTPKHLITATGQRVTLRCSPRSGDLSVYWYQQSLDQGLQFLIQYYNGEERAKGNILERFSAQQFPDLHSELNLSSLELGDSALYFCASSSREARVHNEQFFGPGTRLTVL.

This clone was counted only a few times. The chain joins TRBV19 to TRBJ1-5, with D possibly matching TRBD1 (6 bases). Germline values: CDR1 LNHDA, CDR2 SQIVND (reference sequence). The CDR3 runs to 14 residues. V was shortened by 0 bases and J by 11 bases, with 14 bases between the two germline ends. CDR3 sequence reads: CASSIDLRQATQHF. The CDR3 nucleotides read TGTGCCAGTAGTATAGATCTCCGACAGGCGACCCAGCATTTT.

The rearrangement joins TRBV5-1 to TRBJ1-4; D might be TRBD1 (5 bases). Germline CDR1 is SGHRS and CDR2 is YFSETQ. Trimming pared 0 bases from V and 7 bases from J, leaving 13 bases between. CDR3 length: 15 residues. DNA for the CDR3: TGCGCCAGCAGCTTGGCCCCTCAGGGCGGTGAAAAACTGTTTTTT. Amino acid sequence: CASSLAPQGGEKLFF.

In its sample, this clone was seen once. V and J are TRBV5-1 and TRBJ1-4; no clear D. Germline CDR1 and CDR2: SGHRS and YFSETQ. The CDR3 is 14 amino acids. Trimming cost V 2 bases and J 8 bases, with 13 bases left between them. CDR3 DNA: TGCGCCAGCAGCTTTAGGCCGGGTAGCGAAAAACTGTTTTTT. Amino acids: CASSFRPGSEKLFF.

Only a few counts were recorded for this clone. V is TRBV28 and J is TRBJ2-2; D gene uncertain. Between the trimmed V and J ends, which lost 5 bases and 3 bases, there was a span of 4 bases. Germline assignment: CDR1 MDHEN and CDR2 SYDVKM. CDR3 size: 12 residues. This chain's CDR3 is CASSRDTGELFF. CDR3 nucleotide sequence: TGTGCCAGCAGTCGGGACACCGGGGAGCTGTTTTTT.

This chain uses TRBV7-2 with TRBJ2-1; D may be TRBD2 (6 bases). The CDR3 totals 13 residues. CDR1 is SGHTA and CDR2 is FQGNSA in the germline V gene. V lost 5 bases, J lost 8 bases, and 13 bases lay in between. The DNA for the CDR3 is TGTGCCAGCAGCCGGGGGAGGATTGATGAGCAGTTCTTC. Translated, it gives CASSRGRIDEQFF.

This clone was recorded a few times. This chain uses TRBV2 with TRBJ2-7; 10 bases are a match to TRBD1. V was pared by 2 bases and J by 3 bases, with 4 bases of the junction left unmatched. The CDR3 totals 15 residues. Germline-derived CDR1 and CDR2 are SNHLY and FYNNEI. Here the CDR3 DNA reads TGTGCCAGCAGTGAAAACCGGGACAGGGGCTACGAGCAGTACTTC. Its protein is CASSENRDRGYEQYF.

This clone was detected only a few times. CDR3 sequence: CATSTGGSGNTIYF. The DNA of the CDR3 is TGTGCCACCTCGACAGGGGGCTCTGGAAACACCATATATTTT. The chain couples TRBV10-3 to TRBJ1-3; 9 bases align to TRBD1. The germline gives CDR1 ENHRY, CDR2 SYGVKD. CDR3 length equals 14 residues. V shed 10 bases and J 0 bases; nucleotides not matched to a gene: 4.

The chain couples TRBV18 to TRBJ1-1; no reliable D call. This CDR3 comprises 14 residues. Germline V CDR1 and CDR2: KGHSH, LQKENI. Trimming shortened V by 2 bases and J by 8 bases, and 15 bases separated the two germline ends. This CDR3 reads CASSPGWEGTEAFF. DNA for the CDR3: TGTGCCAGCTCACCAGGTTGGGAGGGTACGGAAGCTTTCTTT.

J is TRBJ1-2 and V is TRBV28; D remains ambiguous. From germline, CDR1 is MDHEN and CDR2 SYDVKM. The V and J ends lost 1 base and 12 bases respectively, with 15 bases between them. This CDR3 comprises 13 residues. This CDR3 is CASSLLRGFGHTF. The CDR3 bases are TGTGCCAGCAGTTTATTGAGAGGGTTTGGTCACACCTTC.

The sample holds one count of this clone. The chain uses TRBV9 and TRBJ1-1; a weak D match, TRBD1 (5 bases). The CDR3 covers 13 residues. The germline CDR1 and CDR2 sequences are SGDLS and YYNGEE. With 4 bases removed from V and 7 bases from J, the gap between germline ends came to 14 bases. CDR3 sequence reads: CASSPPTDIEAFF. DNA for the CDR3: TGTGCCAGCAGCCCACCGACAGACATTGAAGCTTTCTTT.